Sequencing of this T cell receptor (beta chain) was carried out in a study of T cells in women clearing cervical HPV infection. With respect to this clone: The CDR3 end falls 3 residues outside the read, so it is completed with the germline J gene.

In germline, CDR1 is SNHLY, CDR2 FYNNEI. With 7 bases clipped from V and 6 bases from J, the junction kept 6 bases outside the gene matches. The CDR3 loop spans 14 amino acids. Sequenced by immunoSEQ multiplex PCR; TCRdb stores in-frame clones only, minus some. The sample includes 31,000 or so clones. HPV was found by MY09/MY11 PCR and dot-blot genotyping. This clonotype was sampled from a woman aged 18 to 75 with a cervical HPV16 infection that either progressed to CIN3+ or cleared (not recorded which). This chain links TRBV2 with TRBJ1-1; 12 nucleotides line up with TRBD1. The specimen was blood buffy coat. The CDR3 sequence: CASIPGQGAPEAFF. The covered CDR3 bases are TGTGCCAGCATTCCGGGACAGGGGGCTCCTGAA.